The clone carrying this T cell receptor (beta chain) was observed a few times. One entry per CDR3 protein, called by TCRdb with MiXCR from the 5' RACE reads. Among roughly 25,000 distinct CDR3 sequences listed, approximately 7.2% were seen once. The data are from a study of spatial heterogeneity in lung cancer. Germline V gives CDR1 LGHDT, CDR2 YNNKEL (reference sequence). The CDR3 is 16 amino acids. V was trimmed by 1 base and J by 3 bases, leaving 14 bases between them. The time point was: sample taken at primary tumor resection. Tumor, nontumor lung or frozen PBMC supplied whole RNA, sequenced without sorting.

This chain connects TRBV3-1 to TRBJ2-3, with no clear D. The sample in question was PBMCs, obtained at surgery. This TCR was recovered from a male donor with early-stage non-small cell lung cancer. The CDR3 loop reads CASSQGLASWTDTQYF. For the CDR3, the DNA is TGTGCCAGCAGCCAAGGTTTAGCTAGTTGGACAGATACGCAGTATTTT.